The sequence of this TCR beta chain was determined in a study of blood T cell repertoires in COVID-19. Whole-study context: Both acute and convalescent COVID-19 samples were obtained from the United States, Italy and Spain. T cells, B-cell-depleted T cells, or PBMCs provided the cDNA or gDNA that served as material.

This CDR3 is 14 amino acids long. V was pared by 10 bases and J by 3 bases, with 18 bases between. CDR1 and CDR2 (germline): LNHDA, SQIVND (reference sequence). Original handling: Amplification of reference gene primers was used by the study to estimate nucleated cell counts. The method was immunoSEQ multiplex PCR; TCRdb's version includes in-frame clones alone and lacks a portion of them. For V, J and clone size, that table is used; D and trimming come from the DNA. There are roughly 40,000 clones in the sample; over 75% occur only once, and 9% lies in the top ten. This receptor was identified in a woman in her 70s with acute or convalescent COVID-19. The J gene is TRBJ1-1, the V gene TRBV19; D uncertain. What was sequenced was peripheral blood. CDR3 loop: CATRLPPEHTEAFF. CDR3 in DNA: TGTGCCACCCGACTCCCACCAGAGCACACTGAAGCTTTCTTT.